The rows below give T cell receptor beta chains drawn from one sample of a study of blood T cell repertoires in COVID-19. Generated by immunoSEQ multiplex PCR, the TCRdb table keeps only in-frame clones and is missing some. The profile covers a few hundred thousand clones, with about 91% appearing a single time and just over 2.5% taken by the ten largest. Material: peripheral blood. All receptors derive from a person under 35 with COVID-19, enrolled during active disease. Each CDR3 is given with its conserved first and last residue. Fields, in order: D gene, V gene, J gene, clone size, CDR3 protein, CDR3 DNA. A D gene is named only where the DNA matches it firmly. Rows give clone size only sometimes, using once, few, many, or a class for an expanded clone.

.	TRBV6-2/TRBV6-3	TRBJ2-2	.	CASSAPGTGELFF	TGTGCCAGCAGTGCGCCGGGGACCGGGGAGCTGTTTTTT
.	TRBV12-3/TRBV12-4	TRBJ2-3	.	CASSVLATDTQYF	TGTGCCAGCAGTGTCCTAGCGACAGATACGCAGTATTTT
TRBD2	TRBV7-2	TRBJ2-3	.	CASSIIAGGPDTQYF	TGTGCCAGCAGCATCATAGCGGGAGGGCCAGATACGCAGTATTTT
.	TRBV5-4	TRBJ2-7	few	CASMPYLPELTDEQYF	TGTGCCAGCATGCCCTATCTCCCTGAGCTGACTGACGAGCAGTACTTC
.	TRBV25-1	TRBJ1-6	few	CASSEYGSLRGSPLHF	TGTGCCAGCAGTGAATATGGGTCCCTAAGGGGTTCACCCCTCCACTTT
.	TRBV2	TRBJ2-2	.	CASRGRTNTGELFF	TGTGCCAGCAGGGGGCGGACGAACACCGGGGAGCTGTTTTTT
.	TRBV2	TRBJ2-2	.	CASSSQGGANTGELFF	TGTGCCAGCAGTTCCCAGGGGGGAGCGAACACCGGGGAGCTGTTTTTT
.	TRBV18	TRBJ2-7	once	CASSPPLSLASTYEQYF	TGTGCCAGCTCACCACCGTTATCTCTAGCGTCTACCTACGAGCAGTACTTC
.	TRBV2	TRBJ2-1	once	CASKSEASYNEQFF	TGTGCCAGCAAGTCCGAAGCCTCCTACAATGAGCAGTTCTTC
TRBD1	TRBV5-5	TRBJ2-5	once	CASSLSPTGGQETQYF	TGTGCCAGCAGCTTGTCCCCCACAGGGGGTCAAGAGACCCAGTACTTC
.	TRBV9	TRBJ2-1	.	CASSAGVGPYNEQFF	TGTGCCAGCAGCGCCGGCGTGGGCCCCTACAATGAGCAGTTCTTC
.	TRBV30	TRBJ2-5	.	CASSTDVGRYETQYF	TGTGCCTCCTCAACCGATGTCGGGAGATATGAGACCCAGTACTTC
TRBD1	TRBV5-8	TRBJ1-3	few	CASGTATRGNTIYF	TGTGCCAGTGGGACAGCCACACGAGGAAACACCATATATTTT
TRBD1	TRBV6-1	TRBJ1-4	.	CASSDWTGEETNEKLFF	TGTGCCAGCAGTGACTGGACAGGGGAAGAAACTAATGAAAAACTGTTTTTT
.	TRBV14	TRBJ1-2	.	CASSQDPTGVPYGYTF	TGTGCCAGCAGCCAAGATCCCACGGGGGTCCCCTATGGCTACACCTTC
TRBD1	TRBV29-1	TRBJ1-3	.	CSVGQGAGVDTIYF	TGCAGCGTCGGTCAGGGGGCGGGAGTGGACACCATATATTTT
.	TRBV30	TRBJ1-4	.	CACKQGPNEKLFF	TGTGCCTGTAAACAGGGACCTAATGAAAAACTGTTTTTT
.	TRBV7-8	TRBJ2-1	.	CASSAYRDEQFF	TGTGCCAGCAGCGCCTACCGGGATGAGCAGTTCTTC
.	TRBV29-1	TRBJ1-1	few	CSVESGAFF	TGCAGCGTTGAATCGGGAGCTTTCTTT
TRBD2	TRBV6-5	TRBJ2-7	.	CASSYGLAGEYEQYF	TGTGCCAGCAGTTACGGACTAGCGGGAGAGTACGAGCAGTACTTC
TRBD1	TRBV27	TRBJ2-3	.	CASSLGTATGEVDTQYF	TGTGCCAGCAGTTTGGGGACAGCGACTGGCGAGGTAGATACGCAGTATTTT
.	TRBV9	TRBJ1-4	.	CASSVGEGTTNEKLFF	TGTGCCAGCAGCGTAGGGGAGGGTACAACTAATGAAAAACTGTTTTTT
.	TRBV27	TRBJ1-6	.	CASSLGHNSPLHF	TGTGCCAGCAGTTTAGGCCATAATTCACCCCTCCACTTT
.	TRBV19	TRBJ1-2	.	CASSGATGGYTF	TGTGCCAGTAGTGGGGCTACAGGAGGCTACACCTTC
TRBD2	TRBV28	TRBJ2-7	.	CASSQTGTSGYEQYF	TGTGCCAGCTCCCAAACCGGGACTAGCGGCTACGAGCAGTACTTC
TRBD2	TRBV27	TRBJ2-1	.	CASSPGTSGYNEQFF	TGTGCCAGCAGTCCCGGGACTAGCGGCTACAATGAGCAGTTCTTC
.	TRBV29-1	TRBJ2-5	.	CSVKWAQETQYF	TGCAGCGTAAAATGGGCACAAGAGACCCAGTACTTC
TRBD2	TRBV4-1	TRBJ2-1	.	CASSQGTSGINEQFF	TGCGCCAGCAGCCAAGGGACTAGCGGGATAAATGAGCAGTTCTTC
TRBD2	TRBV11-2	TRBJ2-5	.	CASTLGGAGGETQYF	TGTGCCAGCACCCTCGGAGGGGCGGGAGGGGAGACCCAGTACTTC
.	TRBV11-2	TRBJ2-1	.	CASSTAGVSSYNEQFF	TGTGCCAGCAGCACGGCGGGCGTTAGCTCCTACAATGAGCAGTTCTTC
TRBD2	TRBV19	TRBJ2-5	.	CASTPGRITSWGGLQETQYF	TGTGCCAGTACCCCGGGGAGGATAACTAGCTGGGGAGGGCTTCAAGAGACCCAGTACTTC
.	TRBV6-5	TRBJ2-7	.	CASSFDPGASYEQYF	TGTGCCAGCAGTTTCGATCCAGGGGCCTCCTACGAGCAGTACTTC
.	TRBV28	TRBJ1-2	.	CASDGGGLLGAYGYTF	TGTGCCAGCGACGGGGGAGGGCTTCTGGGGGCCTATGGCTACACCTTC
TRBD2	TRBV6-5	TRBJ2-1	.	CASRPGTSGYNEQFF	TGTGCCAGCCGACCCGGGACTAGCGGGTACAATGAGCAGTTCTTC
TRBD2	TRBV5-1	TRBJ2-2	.	CASSQTSGRTGELFF	TGCGCCAGCAGCCAGACTAGCGGGAGAACCGGGGAGCTGTTTTTT
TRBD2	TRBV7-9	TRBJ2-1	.	CASSLIGLAGVEQFF	TGTGCCAGCAGCTTAATCGGGCTAGCGGGAGTTGAGCAGTTCTTC
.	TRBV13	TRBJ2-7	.	CASSFGGNEQYF	TGTGCCAGCAGCTTTGGGGGGAACGAGCAGTACTTC
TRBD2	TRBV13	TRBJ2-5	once	CASSAGTSLETQYF	TGTGCCAGCAGCGCTGGGACTAGCCTGGAGACCCAGTACTTC
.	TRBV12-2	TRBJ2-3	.	CASRLSDWDRVIDTQYF	TGTGCAAGTCGCTTATCTGACTGGGACAGAGTGATAGATACGCAGTATTTT
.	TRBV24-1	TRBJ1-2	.	CATSDRRRTLGGDGYTF	TGTGCCACCAGTGACCGCCGTAGGACCTTGGGGGGTGATGGCTACACCTTC
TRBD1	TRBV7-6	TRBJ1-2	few	CASSLGTGDYGYTF	TGTGCCAGCAGCTTAGGGACAGGGGACTATGGCTACACCTTC
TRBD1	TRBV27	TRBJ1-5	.	CASSPSQGARQPQHF	TGTGCCAGCAGTCCTTCTCAGGGGGCACGGCAGCCCCAGCATTTT
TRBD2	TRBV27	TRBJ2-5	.	CASSPREGTQYF	TGTGCCAGCAGCCCCAGGGAGGGGACCCAGTACTTC
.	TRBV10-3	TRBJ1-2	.	CAISSRNPRDGYTF	TGTGCCATCAGTTCCCGAAACCCCAGGGATGGCTACACCTTC
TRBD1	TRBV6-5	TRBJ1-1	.	CASSPSGTGVAFF	TGTGCCAGCAGTCCCAGCGGGACAGGGGTGGCTTTCTTT